Below, one TCR beta chain is given with its context. The antigen remains unidentified. Tumor tissue was taken before any definitive surgery or chemotherapy was given. Trimming took off 4 bases at V and 0 bases at J, with 9 bases between the two ends. Germline V CDR1 and CDR2: SGHAT, FQNNGV. CDR3 size: 15 residues. The repertoire was sequenced with immunoSEQ multiplex PCR; TCRdb's copy has only in-frame clones and lacks some. The sample lists under 10,000 clones; 72% were seen once. The data are from a study of high-grade serous ovarian cancer treatment subgroups. Study-wide points: CDR1 and CDR2 were left unanalyzed; analyses focused on CDR3.

The J gene is TRBJ2-2, the V gene TRBV11-2; no definite D call. The clonotype comes from a human donor with high-grade serous ovarian cancer. Sequencing input: tumor tissue. The CDR3: CASSSGFANTGELFF. DNA for the CDR3: TGTGCCAGCAGCTCCGGGTTCGCGAACACCGGGGAGCTGTTTTTT. Filled out from reference TRBV11-2 and TRBJ2-2, the complete variable domain reads EAGVAQSPRYKIIEKRQSVAFWCNPISGHATLYWYQQILGQGPKLLIQFQNNGVVDDSQLPKDRFSAERLKGVDSTLKIQPAKLEDSAVYLCASSSGFANTGELFFGEGSRLTVL.